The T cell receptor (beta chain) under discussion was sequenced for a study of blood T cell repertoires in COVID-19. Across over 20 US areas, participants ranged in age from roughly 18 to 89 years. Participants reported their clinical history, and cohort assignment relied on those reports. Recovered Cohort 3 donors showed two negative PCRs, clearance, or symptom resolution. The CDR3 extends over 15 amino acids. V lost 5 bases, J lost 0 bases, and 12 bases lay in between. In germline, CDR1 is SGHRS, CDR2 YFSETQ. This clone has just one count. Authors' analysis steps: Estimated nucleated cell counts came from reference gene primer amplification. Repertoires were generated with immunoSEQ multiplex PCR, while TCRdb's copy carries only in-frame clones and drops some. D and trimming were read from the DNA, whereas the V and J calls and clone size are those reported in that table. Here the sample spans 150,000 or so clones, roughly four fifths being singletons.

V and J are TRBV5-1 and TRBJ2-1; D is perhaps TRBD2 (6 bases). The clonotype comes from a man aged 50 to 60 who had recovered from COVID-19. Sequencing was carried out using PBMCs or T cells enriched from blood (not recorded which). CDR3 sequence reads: CASSRDSSSYNEQFF. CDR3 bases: TGCGCCAGCAGTCGGGACTCTAGCTCCTACAATGAGCAGTTCTTC.